This T cell receptor beta chain was obtained from a study of T cell repertoires in cytomegalovirus infection. Study-level information: Peptides in the study included HLA-C-restricted and HLA-B-restricted CMV epitopes. Matching HLA type and CMV infection were both indicated by public TCR beta signatures. Findings of the study overall: Cumulative public TCR beta family frequency identified CMV carriers with the relevant HLA. HLA-C-restricted CMV-specific TCR beta clonotypes prevailed in the ex vivo response.

This clonotype has a count of ten or more. Antigen unknown. V gave up 1 base and J gave up 6 bases, with 9 bases separating them. The CDR3 length is 13 residues. Germline assignment: CDR1 SGHVS and CDR2 FQNEAQ. TCRdb called the reads again in MiXCR, with one record for every CDR3 protein. Among 200,000 to 250,000 distinct CDR3 sequences, 35% to 40% were seen once, and the ten largest hold 55% to 60%. The rearrangement links TRBV7-8 to TRBJ1-2, with D possibly TRBD1 on 5 matching bases. The sequence derives from a human donor in good health (CMV status not recorded). Some clones in this sample may be carry-over from other donors' samples. This specimen consisted of CD8+ T cells from cultured PBMCs, obtained from culture after CMV antigen stimulation. The CDR3 is CASSLGQRDGYTF. In DNA form, the CDR3 reads TGTGCCAGCAGCTTAGGACAGCGAGATGGCTACACCTTC.